This T cell receptor beta chain appears in the sequencing data of a study of CD8 T cells in ankylosing spondylitis. Regarding the study as a whole: Ankylosing spondylitis blood appeared to be characterized by a TCR beta motif of under 10 highly homologous variants. Past research had described some motif variants in reactive arthritis synovial fluid and blood.

This clonotype was seen more than once but under ten times. The antigen remains undetermined. As the method for making TCR beta libraries, quantitative 5'-RACE with molecular barcodes was used. TCRdb passed the 5' RACE reads through MiXCR, listing each CDR3 protein once. This sample has 160,000 or so distinct CDR3 sequences; roughly 10% occur once, and the top ten carry about 16%. Looked up from germline, CDR1 is KGHDR and CDR2 is SFDVKD. The V and J ends lost 0 bases and 8 bases respectively, with 15 bases between them. This CDR3 has 15 amino acids. The sequencing input was blood, either unsorted or a sorted T cell fraction (not recorded which). The chain links TRBV24-1 to TRBJ1-1; unclear D gene. The source of this sequence is a female donor with ankylosing spondylitis or in good health (not recorded which). CDR3 bases: TGTGCCACCAGTGATTTGCAGACGGTCCCACTGGAAGCTTTCTTT. Its protein is CATSDLQTVPLEAFF.